This entry features one T cell receptor beta chain sequence. Antigen unknown. This sample was taken from a study of cytomegalovirus exposure and HLA in healthy donors. Study results and limitations: Reports indicate that TCR beta sequences accurately predicted the HLA-A and HLA-B alleles of most subjects.

Germline CDR1 and CDR2: SGDLS and YYNGEE. The CDR3 spans 14 residues. V was pared by 4 bases and J by 10 bases, with 9 bases of the junction left unmatched. The PCR ran on 60 Vbeta and 13 Jbeta primers. Generated by immunoSEQ multiplex PCR, the TCRdb table keeps only in-frame clones and is missing some. The listing records 95,000 to 110,000 clones. The chain has TRBV9 and TRBJ2-1; 9 bases align to TRBD2. This clonotype was obtained from a man aged 35-49 years in good health and CMV-seronegative. Sequences were obtained from PBMCs. CDR3 residues: CASSNPGLALEQFF. The CDR3 DNA reads as TGTGCCAGCAGCAACCCGGGACTAGCATTGGAGCAGTTCTTC.